This TCR beta chain stems from a study of T cells expressing NK-cell markers. TCRdb re-called the 5' RACE reads and catalogs CDR3 proteins one per entry, DNA excluded. The listing contains approximately 420,000 distinct CDR3 sequences. The CDR3 contains 14 residues. The V gene's germline CDR1 is DFQATT and CDR2 SNEGSKA (reference sequence). Specimen: blood T cells: a sorted CD56 or NKG2C T cell subset, CD4+ or CD8+ T cells, or bulk PBMC T cells (not recorded which). This receptor was identified in a woman aged 50 to 60 in good health. This sequence joins TRBV20-1 and TRBJ2-5; absent DNA, TCRdb's TRBD2 call cannot be checked. CDR3 loop: CSARARDPRETQYF.